One sample yielded the 10 T cell receptor beta chains listed below, sequenced in a study of T cell repertoires in cytomegalovirus infection. TCRdb reanalysed the reads using MiXCR and keeps one entry per CDR3 protein. The table lists under 850,000 distinct CDR3 sequences, 35% to 45% of them singletons, with more than 2.5% in the top ten. Sequenced: PBMCs. These TCRs come from a human donor in good health (CMV status not recorded). Some clones in this sample may be carry-over from other donors' samples.

This clonotype came up many times. This rearrangement joins TRBV7-2 to TRBJ1-1; TRBD1 agrees at 9 bases. The CDR3 is 14 residues long. Germline-derived CDR1 and CDR2 are SGHTA and FQGNSA. V was clipped by 5 bases and J by 1 base; unmatched bases: 2. The CDR3 DNA reads TGTGCCAGCAGCCGGGACAGGGCGAACACTGAAGCTTTCTTT. It yields the protein CASSRDRANTEAFF.

This clonotype was seen a handful of times. The chain combines TRBV29-1 with TRBJ2-7; possibly TRBD1 or TRBD2 for D (5 bases each). V lost 1 base, J lost 2 bases, and 15 bases lay in between. The germline V gene encodes CDR1 SQVTM and CDR2 ANQGSEA. The CDR3 length is 15 residues. The CDR3 loop is CSVEGRRDEAYEQYF. The CDR3 nucleotides read TGCAGCGTTGAAGGACGCCGGGACGAGGCCTACGAGCAGTACTTC.

The CDR3: CASSQADVAGRGNTEAFF. CDR3 DNA sequence: TGTGCCAGCAGCCAAGCCGACGTTGCGGGCAGGGGGAATACTGAAGCTTTCTTT. The chain couples TRBV4-2 to TRBJ1-1; 7 bases line up with TRBD1. Per germline, CDR1 LGHNA and CDR2 YNFKEQ. The junction had 16 bases not matched to a gene; V was cut back by 1 base and J by 5 bases. The CDR3 contains 18 residues.

The chain links TRBV6-6 to TRBJ2-3; TRBD2 is a possible D gene (5 bases). The CDR3 totals 16 residues. Per germline, CDR1 MNHNY and CDR2 SVGAGI (reference sequence). Trimming stripped 5 bases from V and 4 bases from J, with 19 bases between. CDR3 sequence: CASSVRGRSPSDTQYF. The DNA for the CDR3 is TGTGCCAGCAGTGTTAGAGGGAGAAGTCCTTCAGATACGCAGTATTTT.

The rearrangement links TRBV13 to TRBJ1-4, with D uncertain. The V end lost 4 bases, the J end lost 0 bases, and 15 bases lay between the germline ends. Germline V gene sequence: CDR1 PRHDT, CDR2 FYEKMQ (reference sequence). The CDR3 is 17 residues long. CDR3 DNA: TGTGCCAGCAGCTCATCAATCGAGGAAGCAACTAATGAAAAACTGTTTTTT. This translates into CASSSSIEEATNEKLFF.

The CDR3 loop is CASSGPRGASSYEQYF. CDR3 coding DNA: TGTGCCAGCAGTGGACCGAGAGGAGCTTCCTCCTACGAGCAGTACTTC. The chain employs TRBV6-5 and TRBJ2-7; D remains unclear. Germline V CDR1 and CDR2: MNHEY, SVGAGI. V dropped 5 bases and J dropped 0 bases, with 17 bases sitting between them. The CDR3 contains 16 residues.

The chain couples TRBV20-1 to TRBJ2-7; the D is unclear. Deletions cut 1 base from V and 4 bases from J, with 11 bases between. Germline V gene data show CDR1 as DFQATT and CDR2 as SNEGSKA (reference sequence). This CDR3 spans 13 amino acids. CDR3 loop: CSARATGTYEQYF. CDR3 coding DNA: TGCAGTGCTAGAGCGACGGGTACGTACGAGCAGTACTTC.

V is TRBV14 and J is TRBJ2-2, with 8 bases lining up with TRBD2. V gave up 4 bases and J gave up 4 bases; unmatched junction bases: 5. Germline V gives CDR1 SGHDN, CDR2 FVKESK. The CDR3 runs to 15 residues. CDR3 sequence: CASSRMAGGTGELFF. CDR3 bases: TGTGCCAGCAGCCGAATGGCGGGGGGCACCGGGGAGCTGTTTTTT.

The V gene is TRBV18, the J gene TRBJ2-3; 10 bases match TRBD1. Germline V gene lookup returns CDR1 KGHSH and CDR2 LQKENI. V shed 6 bases and J 6 bases; nucleotides not matched to a gene: 6. This CDR3 is 14 amino acids long. CDR3 region: CASSPGTGVDTQYF. The CDR3 DNA follows: TGTGCCAGCTCTCCCGGGACAGGGGTTGATACGCAGTATTTT.

The chain uses TRBV6-6 and TRBJ1-4; 9 positions agree with TRBD1. The CDR3 contains 19 residues. With 0 bases clipped from V and 5 bases from J, the junction kept 13 bases outside the gene matches. Germline CDR1 is MNHNY and CDR2 is SVGAGI (reference sequence). In nucleotides, the CDR3 is TGTGCCAGCAGTTACTCAGTCGCCGGGCGACAGGGGGTAAATGAAAAACTGTTTTTT. Translated: CASSYSVAGRQGVNEKLFF.